These 7 T cell receptor beta chains share one sample of origin, sequenced in a study of early T cells in non-severe SARS-CoV-2 infection. MiXCR, applied by TCRdb to the 5' RACE reads, yields one record per CDR3 protein. The table lists fewer than 85,000 distinct CDR3 sequences, roughly 12% of them singletons, with roughly 4.3% in the top ten. The sample taken for sequencing was whole blood. The source is an adult who was a healthcare worker with PCR-confirmed SARS-CoV-2 infection or an uninfected control (not recorded which).

In this sample, this clonotype turned up a few times. This rearrangement joins TRBV12-3 or TRBV12-4 to TRBJ2-5; D is perhaps TRBD1 or TRBD2 (5 bases each). Trimming took off 4 bases at V and 9 bases at J, with 15 bases between the two ends. This CDR3 has 13 residues. As DNA, the CDR3 is TGTGCCAGCAGTTCCTTACCCTTGGGGGCCCAGTACTTC. Amino acids: CASSSLPLGAQYF.

This sequence joins TRBV6-2 or TRBV6-3 and TRBJ1-2; D is unresolved. The V and J ends lost 6 bases and 2 bases respectively, with 16 bases between them. The CDR3 runs to 15 residues. Germline CDR1 reads MNHEY; CDR2 reads SVGEGT. CDR3 protein: CASSYQRKTNYGYTF. The DNA of the CDR3 is TGTGCCAGCAGCTACCAGAGGAAGACGAACTATGGCTACACCTTC.

The rearrangement links TRBV27 to TRBJ2-3, with D perhaps TRBD2 (6 bases). V was cut by 6 bases and J by 9 bases, with 10 bases left in between. The CDR3 is 11 residues long. From germline, CDR1 is MNHEY and CDR2 SMNVEV (reference sequence). CDR3: CASSWGVTQYF. CDR3 sequence (DNA): TGTGCCAGCAGCTGGGGGGTGACGCAGTATTTT.

The chain carries TRBV29-1 and TRBJ2-4; tentatively, D is TRBD2 (5 bases). The germline CDR1 and CDR2 sequences are SQVTM and ANQGSEA. The V and J ends lost 1 base and 9 bases respectively, with 10 bases between them. The CDR3 is 12 residues long. CDR3: CSVEGNLAIQYF. The CDR3 region has the DNA TGCAGCGTTGAAGGGAACCTAGCCATTCAGTACTTC.

This clonotype was seen repeatedly, ten times or more. Here the CDR3 reads CASSFGGSGANVLTF. In DNA form, the CDR3 reads TGTGCCAGCAGCTTCGGGGGCTCTGGGGCCAACGTCCTGACTTTC. The chain couples TRBV7-2 to TRBJ2-6; TRBD2 is a possible D gene (6 bases). The germline CDR1 and CDR2 sequences are SGHTA and FQGNSA. This CDR3 has 15 residues. Trimming stripped 3 bases from V and 0 bases from J, with 6 bases between.

In this sample, this clonotype turned up a few times. The chain couples TRBV20-1 to TRBJ2-3, with 7 nucleotides matching TRBD1. Germline CDR1 and CDR2: DFQATT and SNEGSKA (reference sequence). This CDR3 spans 15 amino acids. After removal of 4 bases from V and 6 bases from J, the junction contained 13 bases not matched to a gene. For the CDR3, the DNA is TGCAGTGCTACCAATCCGGGACAGCTTATGGATACGCAGTATTTT. This gives the protein CSATNPGQLMDTQYF.

This clonotype has a handful of counts. This chain links TRBV6-1 with TRBJ2-7; a weak D match, TRBD1 (6 bases). CDR3 length: 15 amino acids. In germline, CDR1 is MNHNS, CDR2 SASEGT. Trimming pared 1 base from V and 1 base from J, leaving 11 bases between. The CDR3 region is CASSEEVRGSYEQYF. In DNA, the CDR3 is TGTGCCAGCAGTGAAGAGGTCAGGGGATCCTACGAGCAGTACTTC.